One sample yielded the 20 T cell receptor beta chains listed below, sequenced in a study of blood T cells in healthy people across ages. Next came a second PCR, run for about 6 to 11 cycles, which used a sample-barcoded 5' primer along with a J-beta primer mix. TCRdb called the 5' RACE reads again in MiXCR, with one record for every CDR3 protein. The top ten clones hold around 53% of a sample with 350,000 to 450,000 distinct CDR3 sequences, over 45% of them seen once. Sequencing was carried out using blood. All receptors come from a man aged 55 to 70 in good health.

For this clonotype: Possible read error: a much larger clone is one base away. This sequence joins TRBV12-3 or TRBV12-4 and TRBJ2-5; the match to TRBD1 covers 10 bases. The length of the CDR3 is 15 residues. J was trimmed by 11 bases and V by 5 bases; bases with no gene match: 14. The CDR3 DNA reads TGTGCCAGCAGTCAACCCGGGACAGGGGACGCTGAGCAGTACTTC. This gives the protein CASSQPGTGDAEQYF.

The chain combines TRBV12-3 or TRBV12-4 with TRBJ2-1; 9 positions agree with TRBD2. V shed 2 bases, J shed 5 bases, and the junction held 4 bases outside the gene matches. This CDR3 region has 15 residues. The CDR3 spells CASSLSPSGNNEQFF. In DNA form, the CDR3 reads TGTGCCAGCAGTTTAAGTCCTAGCGGGAACAATGAGCAGTTCTTC.

This clonotype was recorded at least ten times. The rearrangement uses TRBV28 and TRBJ2-6; unclear D gene. The length of the CDR3 is 15 residues. The V gene's germline CDR1 is MDHEN and CDR2 SYDVKM. Trimming left V 6 bases short and J 0 bases short, with 9 bases between. The DNA of the CDR3 is TGTGCCAGCAGCCTGGGCAGCTCTGGGGCCAACGTCCTGACTTTC. Translating it yields CASSLGSSGANVLTF. Combining the CDR3 with reference TRBV28 and TRBJ2-6 gives the whole variable domain DVKVTQSSRYLVKRTGEKVFLECVQDMDHENMFWYRQDPGLGLRLIYFSYDVKMKEKGDIPEGYSVSREKKERFSLILESASTNQTSMYLCASSLGSSGANVLTFGAGSRLTVL.

The J gene is TRBJ2-5, the V gene TRBV6-5; D may be TRBD2 (5 bases). The CDR3 loop spans 15 amino acids. CDR1 and CDR2 from the germline V gene are MNHEY and SVGAGI. The V gene lost 2 bases and the J gene lost 11 bases, with 21 bases spanning the gap. The CDR3 nucleotides read TGTGCCAGCAGTTACAGGGCAGCAGCCCGGGGTGAGCAGTACTTC. Protein: CASSYRAAARGEQYF.

The chain links TRBV27 to TRBJ2-3; either TRBD1 or TRBD2 may supply D (5 bases each). With 4 bases removed from V and 6 bases from J, the gap between germline ends came to 11 bases. Germline-derived CDR1 and CDR2 are MNHEY and SMNVEV (reference sequence). CDR3 length equals 13 residues. For the CDR3, the DNA is TGTGCCAGCAGTTGGGACCAACGGGATACGCAGTATTTT. Amino acids: CASSWDQRDTQYF.

The chain joins TRBV20-1 to TRBJ2-7, with TRBD1 matching 10 bases. This CDR3 contains 12 residues. The junction had 5 bases not matched to a gene; V was cut back by 6 bases and J by 6 bases. The V gene's germline CDR1 is DFQATT and CDR2 SNEGSKA (reference sequence). The chain's CDR3 is CSATGQGSEQYF. CDR3 coding DNA: TGCAGTGCCACGGGACAGGGGAGCGAGCAGTACTTC.

This clonotype appeared a few times. This rearrangement joins TRBV13 to TRBJ2-3; the match to TRBD2 covers 11 bases. This CDR3 has 16 amino acids. The germline V gene encodes CDR1 PRHDT and CDR2 FYEKMQ (reference sequence). J lost 2 bases, V lost 4 bases, and 5 bases had no gene match. This CDR3 reads CASSSIAGGPTDTQYF. In DNA, the CDR3 is TGTGCCAGCAGCTCCATAGCGGGAGGGCCCACAGATACGCAGTATTTT.

The gene calls are TRBV28 and TRBJ2-4; 9 bases line up with TRBD1. The DNA end lines up better with TRBJ2-7; the J call may be wrong. The germline V gene encodes CDR1 MDHEN and CDR2 SYDVKM. The CDR3 spans 15 residues. The CDR3 bases are TGTGCCAGCAGACAAGGACAGGGGCGTCGTTACGAGCAGTACTTC. It specifies CASRQGQGRRYEQYF.

A few counts support this clonotype. The genes are TRBV6-4 and TRBJ2-2; 12 bases fit TRBD2. J was trimmed by 1 base and V by 8 bases; bases with no gene match: 2. CDR1 and CDR2 from the germline V gene are MRHNA and SNTAGT. This CDR3 spans 15 amino acids. The CDR3: CASLLAGGNTGELFF. The CDR3 nucleotides are TGTGCCAGCCTACTAGCGGGGGGGAACACCGGGGAGCTGTTTTTT.

The V gene is TRBV29-1, the J gene TRBJ2-5, with D tentatively TRBD1 (6 bases). The closer fit of TRBJ2-7 to the DNA end suggests the J call may be wrong. This CDR3 comprises 12 residues. Germline V gene sequence: CDR1 SQVTM, CDR2 ANQGSEA. DNA for the CDR3: TGCAGCGTTACCATGGGGGCCCGCGAGCAGTACTTC. Its translation is CSVTMGAREQYF.

This clonotype was found a few times. The chain recombines TRBV10-3 with TRBJ2-7; 10 nucleotides agree with TRBD1. The CDR3 is 15 residues long. Germline CDR1 ENHRY, CDR2 SYGVKD. The ends lost 7 bases at V and 4 bases at J; junction bases unmatched: 10. CDR3 sequence: CAITWDRGVGYEQYF. The CDR3 coding sequence is TGTGCCATCACCTGGGACAGGGGCGTTGGTTACGAGCAGTACTTC.

This clonotype has just a few counts. CDR3 protein: CASSPLGGLTTEAFF. The CDR3 DNA reads as TGCGCCAGCAGCCCGTTGGGGGGGTTGACCACTGAAGCTTTCTTT. The chain employs TRBV5-1 and TRBJ1-1; tentatively, D is TRBD1 (5 bases). The V end was cut by 4 bases, the J end by 4 bases, with 17 bases between. The CDR3 extends over 15 amino acids. CDR1 is SGHRS, CDR2 YFSETQ, per germline.

Only a few counts were recorded for this clonotype. The chain employs TRBV7-9 and TRBJ2-3; 13 bases match TRBD2. Germline V gene lookup returns CDR1 SEHNR and CDR2 FQNEAQ (reference sequence). Trimming cost V 5 bases and J 3 bases; bases outside gene matches: 11. The CDR3 has 18 residues. The CDR3 region is CASSLTTSGRFRTDTQYF. The CDR3 nucleotides read TGTGCCAGCAGCCTAACGACTAGCGGGAGGTTTAGAACAGATACGCAGTATTTT.

This rearrangement joins TRBV5-1 to TRBJ1-6; TRBD1 matches 9 bases. CDR3 length: 15 residues. CDR1 is SGHRS and CDR2 is YFSETQ in the germline V gene. After removal of 4 bases from V and 10 bases from J, the junction contained 9 bases not matched to a gene. The CDR3 DNA reads TGCGCCAGCAGCCCCGGGGACAGGGTTGTCTCACCCCTCCACTTT. This sequence encodes CASSPGDRVVSPLHF.

V is TRBV5-4 and J is TRBJ2-1; D is perhaps TRBD2 (6 bases). This CDR3 is 15 amino acids long. CDR1 is SGHNT, CDR2 YYREEE, per germline (reference sequence). Trimming took off 6 bases at V and 2 bases at J, with 15 bases between the two ends. As DNA, the CDR3 is TGTGCCAGCACCTTCGGGGACTCCCCCTACAATGAGCAGTTCTTC. This codes for CASTFGDSPYNEQFF.

This clonotype appeared a few times. This sequence joins TRBV20-1 and TRBJ1-4, with 8 bases that match TRBD1. CDR3 length: 14 residues. Germline loops: CDR1 DFQATT, CDR2 SNEGSKA (reference sequence). V trimming: 6 bases; J trimming: 4 bases; junction bases outside the gene matches: 7. The CDR3: CSATQGASNEKLFF. The CDR3 nucleotides read TGCAGTGCAACGCAGGGGGCGAGTAATGAAAAACTGTTTTTT.

The V gene is TRBV2, the J gene TRBJ2-3; D uncertain. This CDR3 comprises 14 residues. Trimming left V 6 bases short and J 1 base short, with 11 bases between. Germline V gene data show CDR1 as SNHLY and CDR2 as FYNNEI. CDR3: CASSPQYRTDTQYF. The CDR3 nucleotides are TGTGCCAGCAGCCCTCAGTACCGCACAGATACGCAGTATTTT.

CDR3 bases: TGTGCCAGCAGTTACTCGCCCGTGAAGGGGGCGATAGCTTTCTTT. Translating it yields CASSYSPVKGAIAFF. V gene TRBV6-2 or TRBV6-3 combines with J gene TRBJ1-1; 7 nucleotides agree with TRBD1. The CDR3 covers 15 residues. Germline CDR1 reads MNHEY; CDR2 reads SVGEGT. V trimming: 0 bases; J trimming: 10 bases; junction bases outside the gene matches: 11.

As for this clonotype: With a much larger clone just one base away, this may be a read error. The chain employs TRBV29-1 and TRBJ2-3, with D possibly TRBD2 on 6 matching bases. Germline CDR1 SQVTM, CDR2 ANQGSEA. CDR3 length: 15 amino acids. V shed 7 bases and J shed 2 bases, with 19 bases lying between them. The CDR3 region is CSAPNPGTYTDTQYF. The CDR3 coding sequence is TGCAGCGCCCCGAACCCCGGGACTTACACAGATACGCAGTATTTT.

Remarks on this clonotype: A read error may produce the germline difference seen at one junction end. The chain recombines TRBV3-1 with TRBJ2-7; D possibly uses TRBD1 or TRBD2 (5 bases each). This CDR3 contains 14 residues. CDR1 and CDR2 from the germline V gene are LGHDT and YNNKEL (reference sequence). CDR3 DNA: TGTGCCGGCAGCCTCGGGACGGCATCCTACGAGCAGTACTTC. Amino acids: CAGSLGTASYEQYF.